These 14 T cell receptor beta chains were sequenced from one sample in a study of CD8 T cells in Susac syndrome. RNA in amounts of roughly 0.45 to 1 ug was reverse transcribed with random hexamers. TCRdb reanalysed the immunoSEQ multiplex PCR reads using MiXCR and keeps one entry per CDR3 protein. The data contain about 120,000 distinct CDR3 sequences, around 94% of them seen just once; the ten biggest clones take up just over 0.095%. What was sequenced was CD4+ T cells from PBMCs. These receptors originate from a human donor in good health.

The rearrangement uses TRBV6-6 and TRBJ2-1; maybe TRBD2 (5 bases). V was pared by 4 bases and J by 7 bases, with 14 bases between. The CDR3 has 14 amino acids. The germline gives CDR1 MNHNY, CDR2 SVGAGI (reference sequence). The CDR3 sequence is CASSFGGRVNEQFF. As DNA, the CDR3 is TGTGCCAGCAGTTTTGGTGGGAGAGTAAATGAGCAGTTCTTC.

V gene TRBV29-1 combines with J gene TRBJ2-3; no definite D call. The CDR3 consists of 15 residues. In germline, CDR1 is SQVTM, CDR2 ANQGSEA. Trimming cost V 0 bases and J 0 bases, with 10 bases left between them. The CDR3 region has the DNA TGCAGCGTTGAAGATACGGCAGCTAGCACAGATACGCAGTATTTT. Its translation: CSVEDTAASTDTQYF.

The rearrangement joins TRBV6-2 or TRBV6-3 to TRBJ2-1; no clear D gene. The CDR3 runs to 15 residues. Trimming removed 6 bases from V and 0 bases from J, with 12 bases in between. CDR1 is MNHEY and CDR2 is SVGEGT in the germline V gene. The CDR3 protein is CASSPRFSSYNEQFF. CDR3 coding DNA: TGTGCCAGCAGCCCTCGGTTCAGCTCCTACAATGAGCAGTTCTTC.

The chain carries TRBV2 and TRBJ2-5; D gene ambiguous. The germline CDR1 and CDR2 sequences are SNHLY and FYNNEI. This CDR3 spans 15 amino acids. Trimming pared 6 bases from V and 7 bases from J, leaving 21 bases between. The CDR3 spells CASSAALDNSGTQYF. CDR3 DNA sequence: TGTGCCAGCAGCGCCGCACTCGACAACTCGGGGACCCAGTACTTC.

The rearrangement joins TRBV3-1 to TRBJ1-1; D remains unclear. The CDR3 contains 13 residues. Trimming pared 6 bases from V and 8 bases from J, leaving 16 bases between. Germline CDR1 LGHDT, CDR2 YNNKEL (reference sequence). The CDR3 is CASSTGPSPEAFF. Here the CDR3 DNA reads TGTGCCAGCAGTACCGGGCCCAGCCCCGAAGCTTTCTTT.

The rearrangement joins TRBV29-1 to TRBJ2-7; 15 nucleotides agree with TRBD2. Trimming took 6 bases from V and 5 from J; bases not matched to a gene: 2. CDR3 length: 13 residues. Germline V gene sequence: CDR1 SQVTM, CDR2 ANQGSEA. CDR3 nucleotide sequence: TGCAGCGTCCGGACTAGCGGGAGGGACGAGCAGTACTTC. Protein: CSVRTSGRDEQYF.

This clonotype was detected once. The rearrangement uses TRBV2 and TRBJ1-4; D gene ambiguous. Trimming removed 0 bases at V and 4 bases at J, with 9 bases between. CDR1 is SNHLY, CDR2 FYNNEI, per germline. The CDR3 covers 15 residues. The CDR3 nucleotides are TGTGCCAGCAGTGAAGCGTTCACGGTTAATGAAAAACTGTTTTTT. Its translation is CASSEAFTVNEKLFF.

CDR3 nucleotide sequence: TGTGCCAGCAGCTCCAGTTGGACAGGGAGTGGCTACACCTTC. Translated: CASSSSWTGSGYTF. The chain has TRBV7-2 and TRBJ1-2, with TRBD1 matching over 8 bases. Per germline, CDR1 SGHTA and CDR2 FQGNSA. V gave up 4 bases and J gave up 7 bases; unmatched junction bases: 8. The CDR3 contains 14 residues.

This chain uses TRBV7-9 with TRBJ2-5, with TRBD2 matching 8 bases. CDR1 is SEHNR and CDR2 is FQNEAQ in the germline V gene (reference sequence). The CDR3 totals 15 residues. The V gene end was trimmed by 5 bases and the J gene end by 2 bases; junction bases not matched to a gene: 7. The CDR3 sequence is CASSDPSSGQETQYF. As DNA, the CDR3 is TGTGCCAGCAGCGACCCCTCTAGCGGGCAAGAGACCCAGTACTTC.

J is TRBJ2-5 and V is TRBV4-1; D gene ambiguous. The CDR3 spans 17 residues. Germline V gene lookup returns CDR1 MGHRA and CDR2 YSYEKL. V lost 4 bases and J 5 bases, leaving 23 bases between the germline ends. CDR3 region: CASSLFGTTDGAETQYF. In DNA form, the CDR3 reads TGCGCCAGCAGCCTCTTTGGCACTACAGATGGTGCGGAGACCCAGTACTTC.

The rearrangement links TRBV29-1 to TRBJ2-2; TRBD2 matches 7 bases. Germline CDR1 reads SQVTM; CDR2 reads ANQGSEA. V shed 7 bases, J shed 2 bases, and the junction held 13 bases outside the gene matches. The CDR3 loop spans 16 amino acids. CDR3 DNA: TGCAGCGCGCTAGACCCGACTAGCAGAAACACCGGGGAGCTGTTTTTT. Protein: CSALDPTSRNTGELFF.

The V gene is TRBV28, the J gene TRBJ1-5, with D unresolved. This CDR3 spans 14 amino acids. Trimming left V 2 bases short and J 4 bases short, with 9 bases between. CDR1 is MDHEN and CDR2 is SYDVKM in the germline V gene. Here the CDR3 reads CASSLSLGNQPQHF. CDR3 nucleotides: TGTGCCAGCAGTTTAAGTTTGGGTAATCAGCCCCAGCATTTT. Full variable domain (missing parts from reference TRBV28 and TRBJ1-5): DVKVTQSSRYLVKRTGEKVFLECVQDMDHENMFWYRQDPGLGLRLIYFSYDVKMKEKGDIPEGYSVSREKKERFSLILESASTNQTSMYLCASSLSLGNQPQHFGDGTRLSIL.

This clonotype was detected once. The gene calls are TRBV30 and TRBJ1-1; D remains unclear. This CDR3 comprises 13 residues. V was cut by 4 bases and J by 4 bases, with 13 bases left in between. Looked up from germline, CDR1 is GTSNPN and CDR2 is SVGIG (reference sequence). CDR3 nucleotides: TGTGCCTGGAACCCTGAGAGAAGCACTGAAGCTTTCTTT. It is translated as CAWNPERSTEAFF.

This chain connects TRBV2 to TRBJ2-3; D ambiguous. Trimming cost V 4 bases and J 1 base, with 6 bases left between them. Germline V lookup: CDR1 SNHLY, CDR2 FYNNEI. There are 13 residues in the CDR3. CDR3 residues: CASSGWGTDTQYF. The CDR3 nucleotides are TGTGCCAGCAGTGGTTGGGGCACAGATACGCAGTATTTT.